The 21 T cell receptor beta chains reported below all come from one sample, sequenced in a study of cytotoxic CD8 clonotypes in ibrutinib-treated CLL. Method: immunoSEQ multiplex PCR; TCRdb's copy keeps in-frame clones and lacks some. This repertoire shows about 140,000 clones, about 91% found once; its top ten account for 9.5% to 14%. Sequenced material: PBMCs, taken after 12 months of ibrutinib treatment. The receptors were gathered from a human donor with chronic lymphocytic leukemia.

This rearrangement joins TRBV28 to TRBJ1-1; D perhaps matches TRBD1 (5 bases). The V gene lost 2 bases and the J gene lost 4 bases, with 14 bases spanning the gap. Germline lookup yields CDR1 MDHEN and CDR2 SYDVKM. The CDR3 sequence is 15 residues long. CDR3: CASSLRGASRTEAFF. In nucleotides, the CDR3 is TGTGCCAGCAGTTTAAGAGGGGCGAGTCGCACTGAAGCTTTCTTT.

The CDR3 coding sequence is TGTGCCAGCAGTGTTACCGGGACCGAGTCCTACGAGCAGTACTTC. Amino acids: CASSVTGTESYEQYF. V usage is TRBV9 and J usage is TRBJ2-7; the D gene could be TRBD1 or TRBD2 (5 bases each). Germline V CDR1 and CDR2: SGDLS, YYNGEE. The CDR3 is 15 residues long. V was trimmed by 5 bases and J by 1 base, leaving 16 bases between them.

The J gene is TRBJ1-4, the V gene TRBV6-1; 8 bases map to TRBD1. Germline V gene lookup returns CDR1 MNHNS and CDR2 SASEGT. V dropped 0 bases and J dropped 8; count of bases not matched to a gene: 5. The CDR3 contains 15 residues. The DNA of the CDR3 is TGTGCCAGCAGTGAAGCCCCAGGGGGCTGGGAAAAACTGTTTTTT. Its translation: CASSEAPGGWEKLFF.

This chain joins TRBV7-2 and TRBJ2-1; D is undetermined. V was pared by 8 bases and J by 7 bases, with 9 bases between. The CDR3 extends over 11 amino acids. The germline CDR1 and CDR2 sequences are SGHTA and FQGNSA. CDR3 bases: TGTGCCAGCGCTGAGGTTAATGAGCAGTTCTTC. It codes for CASAEVNEQFF. Filled out from reference TRBV7-2 and TRBJ2-1, the complete variable domain reads GAGVSQSPSNKVTEKGKDVELRCDPISGHTALYWYRQSLGQGLEFLIYFQGNSAPDKSGLPSDRFSAERTGGSVSTLTIQRTQQEDSAVYLCASAEVNEQFFGPGTRLTVL.

The CDR3 loop is CAWGEETQYF. The CDR3 DNA is TGTGCCTGGGGCGAAGAGACCCAGTACTTC. The gene calls are TRBV30 and TRBJ2-5; D gene uncertain. The V and J ends lost 5 bases and 3 bases respectively, with 4 bases between them. Per the germline V gene, CDR1 is GTSNPN and CDR2 is SVGIG (reference sequence). The CDR3 sequence is 10 residues long.

J is TRBJ2-3 and V is TRBV9, with TRBD2 matching 8 bases. The CDR3 consists of 17 residues. Germline CDR1 and CDR2: SGDLS and YYNGEE. The V gene end was trimmed by 0 bases and the J gene end by 2 bases; junction bases not matched to a gene: 8. The CDR3 loop reads CASSVGGTREFTDTQYF. The CDR3 coding sequence is TGTGCCAGCAGCGTAGGGGGGACTAGAGAGTTCACAGATACGCAGTATTTT. The full variable domain, with the rest looked up from reference TRBV9 and TRBJ2-3, is DSGVTQTPKHLITATGQRVTLRCSPRSGDLSVYWYQQSLDQGLQFLIQYYNGEERAKGNILERFSAQQFPDLHSELNLSSLELGDSALYFCASSVGGTREFTDTQYFGPGTRLTVL.

The chain is built from TRBV4-3 and TRBJ1-5; D remains unclear. The CDR3 is made up of 15 amino acids. V was trimmed by 0 bases and J by 0 bases, leaving 6 bases between them. The germline V gene encodes CDR1 LGHNA and CDR2 YSLEER. The CDR3, as DNA: TGCGCCAGCAGCCAAGAGCGGTATAGCAATCAGCCCCAGCATTTT. Encoded protein: CASSQERYSNQPQHF.

The rearrangement links TRBV28 to TRBJ2-7, with 10 nucleotides matching TRBD1. The CDR3 loop spans 15 amino acids. V dropped 3 bases and J dropped 7; count of bases not matched to a gene: 9. The germline V gene has CDR1 MDHEN and CDR2 SYDVKM. The CDR3 loop reads CASSLFVTGGYEQYF. Here the CDR3 DNA reads TGTGCCAGCAGTTTGTTTGTGACAGGGGGCTATGAGCAGTACTTC.

As regards this clone: Distinct nucleotide sequences in the sample also encode this CDR3. The V call is TRBV9, the J call TRBJ2-3, with a possible D match to TRBD1 (5 bases). This CDR3 comprises 17 residues. V lost 0 bases, J lost 1 base, and 15 bases lay in between. CDR1 SGDLS and CDR2 YYNGEE come from the germline V gene. The chain's CDR3 is CASSVAPPGMGTDTQYF. DNA for the CDR3: TGTGCCAGCAGCGTAGCCCCCCCAGGGATGGGCACAGATACGCAGTATTTT. Looking up the rest from reference TRBV9 and TRBJ2-3 gives the full variable domain: DSGVTQTPKHLITATGQRVTLRCSPRSGDLSVYWYQQSLDQGLQFLIQYYNGEERAKGNILERFSAQQFPDLHSELNLSSLELGDSALYFCASSVAPPGMGTDTQYFGPGTRLTVL.

V usage is TRBV27 and J usage is TRBJ2-2; D gene ambiguous. The CDR3 totals 12 residues. Trimming took 2 bases from V and 6 from J, leaving 4 bases between them. The germline V gene encodes CDR1 MNHEY and CDR2 SMNVEV (reference sequence). This chain's CDR3 is CASSLVPGELFF. The CDR3 DNA reads as TGTGCCAGCAGTTTAGTCCCCGGGGAGCTGTTTTTT.

The rearrangement joins TRBV19 to TRBJ1-4, with 7 bases identical to TRBD1. The V gene's germline CDR1 is LNHDA and CDR2 SQIVND (reference sequence). The ends lost 8 bases at V and 0 bases at J; junction bases unmatched: 6. The CDR3 runs 15 residues. CDR3 in amino acids: CASDEGTATNEKLFF. CDR3 sequence (DNA): TGTGCCAGTGATGAAGGGACAGCAACTAATGAAAAACTGTTTTTT.

The count of this clone is one. The rearrangement links TRBV7-3 to TRBJ2-7; a possible D gene is TRBD2 (5 bases). The CDR3 covers 15 residues. Trimming stripped 2 bases from V and 4 bases from J, with 15 bases between. Germline V gives CDR1 SGHTA, CDR2 FQGTGA. The CDR3 loop is CASSLGASGPYEQYF. The CDR3 nucleotides read TGTGCCAGCAGCTTAGGAGCGAGCGGACCGTACGAGCAGTACTTC.

V gene TRBV28 combines with J gene TRBJ2-7; 7 nucleotides agree with TRBD1. CDR3 length: 14 residues. In germline, CDR1 is MDHEN, CDR2 SYDVKM. V was pared by 3 bases and J by 8 bases, with 10 bases of the junction left unmatched. CDR3 sequence reads: CASSLGQGVVKQYF. The CDR3 DNA follows: TGTGCCAGCAGTTTGGGCCAGGGGGTAGTTAAGCAGTACTTC.

V is TRBV7-8 and J is TRBJ1-2; 7 positions agree with TRBD1. Trimming at V came to 2 bases and at J to 1 base, leaving 7 bases not matched to a gene. This CDR3 is built from 16 residues. The V gene's germline CDR1 is SGHVS and CDR2 FQNEAQ. CDR3 bases: TGTGCCAGCAGCTTATTAGGGGGCACCGATAACTATGGCTACACCTTC. This translates into CASSLLGGTDNYGYTF.

This chain connects TRBV28 to TRBJ1-2; no definite D call. The CDR3 is made up of 14 amino acids. CDR1 and CDR2 (germline): MDHEN, SYDVKM. Trimming took off 8 bases at V and 2 bases at J, with 15 bases between the two ends. CDR3: CASVTASKNYGYTF. CDR3 DNA: TGTGCCAGCGTTACAGCATCCAAAAACTATGGCTACACCTTC.

This clone was recorded once. The rearrangement uses TRBV5-5 and TRBJ1-4; D unclear. Germline assignment: CDR1 SGHKS and CDR2 YYEKEE (reference sequence). There are 16 residues in the CDR3. V was clipped by 4 bases and J by 2 bases, with 15 bases between them. In DNA form, the CDR3 reads TGTGCCAGCAGCCCTGGTGAAGGACGTACTAATGAAAAACTGTTTTTT. Translating gives CASSPGEGRTNEKLFF.

The chain is built from TRBV27 and TRBJ1-2; D is unresolved. This CDR3 region has 13 residues. Trimming took 3 bases from V and 4 from J, leaving 9 bases between them. Germline CDR1 MNHEY, CDR2 SMNVEV (reference sequence). The CDR3 here is CASSFSRSYGYTF. The CDR3 nucleotides are TGTGCCAGCAGTTTCTCCAGGAGCTATGGCTACACCTTC.

The chain recombines TRBV10-3 with TRBJ1-2; perhaps TRBD1 as D (6 bases). Between the trimmed V and J ends, which lost 9 bases and 8 bases, there was a span of 13 bases. Germline lookup yields CDR1 ENHRY and CDR2 SYGVKD. This CDR3 comprises 11 residues. CDR3 loop: CAIPTGEGYTF. The CDR3 DNA sequence: TGTGCCATTCCGACAGGAGAAGGCTACACCTTC.

The chain uses TRBV18 and TRBJ2-1; D is ambiguous. The V end was cut by 3 bases, the J end by 6 bases, with 9 bases between. The germline CDR1 and CDR2 sequences are KGHSH and LQKENI. The CDR3 runs 13 residues. The CDR3 spells CASSPAQPNEQFF. For the CDR3, the DNA is TGTGCCAGCTCACCGGCCCAACCCAATGAGCAGTTCTTC.

This clone was recorded only once. The chain links TRBV30 to TRBJ1-5; D unresolved. CDR3 length: 17 residues. The V gene's germline CDR1 is GTSNPN and CDR2 SVGIG (reference sequence). Trimming shortened V by 0 bases and J by 2 bases, and 17 bases separated the two germline ends. CDR3: CAWSVTWSPWGNQPQHF. CDR3 DNA: TGTGCCTGGAGTGTAACGTGGAGCCCCTGGGGCAATCAGCCCCAGCATTTT.

The rearrangement links TRBV6-5 to TRBJ2-7, with D unclear. The germline V gene has CDR1 MNHEY and CDR2 SVGAGI. This CDR3 contains 15 residues. The V gene lost 8 bases and the J gene lost 0 bases, with 17 bases spanning the gap. Here the CDR3 DNA reads TGTGCCAGCGCCCCCGGTGGAGCACGCTCCTACGAGCAGTACTTC. The encoded protein is CASAPGGARSYEQYF.